A single sample is the source of the 27 T cell receptor beta chains below, sequenced in a study of T cell responses to AZD1222 COVID-19 vaccine (dated by TCRdb to about 2021). The time point label on this specimen signifies: baseline before first vaccination. The receptor library was made with the immunoSEQ multiplex PCR assay. TCRdb limited this immuneACCESS table to in-frame rearrangements with V and J called. A share of clones is missing; checked studies link under half to unresolved V genes, and the rest is unexplained. For this sample there are over 100,000 clones; 90% to 95% appear just once. The ten largest clones represent approximately 1.8% of the sample. Source: peripheral blood, taken on day 0 of AZD1222 vaccination. The receptors shown here come from an adult in good health.

The chain couples TRBV4-3 to TRBJ1-3; perhaps TRBD1 as D (6 bases). With 1 base removed from V and 0 bases from J, the gap between germline ends came to 10 bases. CDR1 and CDR2 from the germline V gene are LGHNA and YSLEER. CDR3 length: 16 amino acids. CDR3 nucleotides: TGCGCCAGCAGCCAAGGCACGACAGGCTCTGGAAACACCATATATTTT. It encodes CASSQGTTGSGNTIYF.

The gene calls are TRBV4-2 and TRBJ2-3, with D unresolved. The CDR3 is 16 amino acids. The V end lost 1 base, the J end lost 3 bases, and 14 bases lay between the germline ends. Germline CDR1 is LGHNA and CDR2 is YNFKEQ. The CDR3 DNA reads TGTGCCAGCAGCCAAGGTAACCCAACAACAACAGATACGCAGTATTTT. Its translation is CASSQGNPTTTDTQYF.

The V and J genes are TRBV2 and TRBJ2-1; D not resolved. Per the germline V gene, CDR1 is SNHLY and CDR2 is FYNNEI. The V and J ends lost 7 bases and 9 bases respectively, with 7 bases between them. This CDR3 has 10 residues. The CDR3 DNA is TGTGCCAGCATCACGAGTGAGCAGTTCTTC. Protein sequence: CASITSEQFF. The variable domain in full, with the rest retrieved from reference TRBV2 and TRBJ2-1, is EPEVTQTPSHQVTQMGQEVILRCVPISNHLYFYWYRQILGQKVEFLVSFYNNEISEKSEIFDDQFSVERPDGSNFTLKIRSTKLEDSAMYFCASITSEQFFGPGTRLTVL.

Here the CDR3 reads CASSHIGTFYGYTF. CDR3 DNA sequence: TGTGCCAGCAGCCACATCGGGACTTTCTATGGCTACACCTTC. The genes are TRBV7-9 and TRBJ1-2, with a weak D call TRBD1 (5 bases). From germline, CDR1 is SEHNR and CDR2 FQNEAQ (reference sequence). There are 14 residues in the CDR3. V lost 5 bases and J lost 4, with 14 bases in between.

The chain has TRBV3-1 (or the pseudogene TRBV3-2) and TRBJ1-6; tentative D call: TRBD1 (5 bases). Trimming removed 5 bases at V and 4 bases at J, with 9 bases between. Germline V gene lookup returns CDR1 LGHDT and CDR2 YNNKEL (reference sequence). The CDR3 loop spans 14 amino acids. CDR3 nucleotide sequence: TGTGCCAGCAGCGAGGGGCAGTATAATTCACCCCTCCACTTT. The encoded protein is CASSEGQYNSPLHF.

This rearrangement joins TRBV12-3 or TRBV12-4 to TRBJ1-1; tentatively, D is TRBD1 (5 bases). Trimming left V 5 bases short and J 0 bases short, with 7 bases between. The CDR3 runs 13 residues. The CDR3 here is CASSRDLNTEAFF. DNA for the CDR3: TGTGCCAGCAGTCGGGACCTGAACACTGAAGCTTTCTTT.

This chain connects TRBV4-1 to TRBJ1-1, with a tentative D call TRBD1 (5 bases). Trimming cost V 8 bases and J 4 bases, with 23 bases left between them. The V gene's germline CDR1 is MGHRA and CDR2 YSYEKL. The length of the CDR3 is 16 residues. CDR3 in DNA: TGCGCCAGCGGTCCTTCTAAACGGTCGGGGCTCACTGAAGCTTTCTTT. It codes for CASGPSKRSGLTEAFF.

The rearrangement uses TRBV4-3 and TRBJ2-7; 7 bases fit TRBD2. The CDR3 is 18 residues long. Germline CDR1 and CDR2: LGHNA and YSLEER. V shed 0 bases and J 0 bases; nucleotides not matched to a gene: 11. The DNA of the CDR3 is TGCGCCAGCAGCCAAGAACCTGCCGGGAGGCCTACCTCCTACGAGCAGTACTTC. This translates into CASSQEPAGRPTSYEQYF.

The chain has TRBV3-1 (or the pseudogene TRBV3-2) and TRBJ1-6; tentatively, D is TRBD1 (5 bases). V was pared by 4 bases and J by 10 bases, with 17 bases between. The CDR3 covers 15 residues. Germline assignment: CDR1 LGHDT and CDR2 YNNKEL (reference sequence). CDR3 sequence reads: CASSPLLGGRSPLHF. Written as DNA, the CDR3 is TGTGCCAGCAGCCCCCTGCTGGGGGGTAGATCACCCCTCCACTTT.

This clone was seen just once. This chain uses TRBV19 with TRBJ2-5, with TRBD2 identical over 12 bases. CDR1 LNHDA and CDR2 SQIVND come from the germline V gene (reference sequence). This CDR3 contains 18 residues. J gave up 1 base and V 3 bases, and 9 bases lay outside the gene matches. The DNA of the CDR3 is TGTGCCAGTAGTATGCGACTAGCGGGGGCGACCCTCCAAGAGACCCAGTACTTC. It encodes CASSMRLAGATLQETQYF.

The chain is built from TRBV30 and TRBJ2-2; TRBD1 matches at 10 bases. This CDR3 contains 14 residues. Germline CDR1 reads GTSNPN; CDR2 reads SVGIG (reference sequence). V was clipped by 1 base and J by 6 bases; unmatched bases: 2. The CDR3: CAWSAGQGAGELFF. DNA for the CDR3: TGTGCCTGGAGTGCCGGACAGGGGGCCGGGGAGCTGTTTTTT.

As regards this clone: Relative to the germline gene, one junction end is altered; a read error may explain this. This chain joins TRBV7-3 and TRBJ2-3, with D perhaps being TRBD1 or TRBD2 (5 bases each). CDR3 length: 16 residues. Germline CDR1 and CDR2: SGHTA and FQGTGA. In DNA, the CDR3 is TGTGCCAGCAGCTTATCTCCCGGGGCTAGCACCGATACGCAGTATTTT. It encodes CASSLSPGASTDTQYF.

V gene TRBV9 combines with J gene TRBJ2-7, with D uncertain. The germline V and J ends were trimmed by 1 base and 0 bases, with 11 bases remaining between them. CDR1 is SGDLS and CDR2 is YYNGEE in the germline V gene. The CDR3 spans 15 residues. The CDR3 sequence: CASSVSDGPSYEQYF. For the CDR3, the DNA is TGTGCCAGCAGCGTATCCGACGGGCCCTCCTACGAGCAGTACTTC.

CDR3 region: CAWSEGGLAKNIQYF. The CDR3, as DNA: TGTGCCTGGAGTGAAGGAGGGTTAGCCAAAAACATTCAGTACTTC. This chain joins TRBV30 and TRBJ2-4; possibly TRBD2 for D (6 bases). The V and J ends lost 1 base and 0 bases respectively, with 10 bases between them. The CDR3 sequence is 15 residues long. CDR1 is GTSNPN, CDR2 SVGIG, per germline (reference sequence).

The rearrangement uses TRBV9 and TRBJ1-2, with TRBD1 matching 9 bases. The CDR3 has 15 amino acids. The V gene end was trimmed by 4 bases and the J gene end by 2 bases; junction bases not matched to a gene: 6. The V gene's germline CDR1 is SGDLS and CDR2 YYNGEE. The CDR3 nucleotides read TGTGCCAGCAGCCTCAGACAGGGGGAAAACTATGGCTACACCTTC. Its translation: CASSLRQGENYGYTF.

The rearrangement joins TRBV7-9 to TRBJ2-7, with TRBD1 identical over 9 bases. The CDR3 runs to 14 residues. In germline, CDR1 is SEHNR, CDR2 FQNEAQ (reference sequence). The ends lost 5 bases at V and 6 bases at J; junction bases unmatched: 8. The CDR3, as DNA: TGTGCCAGCAGCCCCCGGACAGGGGAAGTCGAGCAGTACTTC. Translation gives CASSPRTGEVEQYF.

This clone was seen once. This rearrangement joins TRBV11-2 to TRBJ1-1; D not resolved. The CDR3 runs to 12 residues. CDR1 SGHAT and CDR2 FQNNGV come from the germline V gene. V gave up 3 bases and J gave up 1 base, with 3 bases separating them. In nucleotides, the CDR3 is TGTGCCAGCAGCTTTCCGAACACTGAAGCTTTCTTT. Its translation is CASSFPNTEAFF.

The V and J genes are TRBV29-1 and TRBJ2-2; tentative D call: TRBD2 (6 bases). The CDR3 is 14 amino acids. Trimming removed 7 bases at V and 0 bases at J, with 12 bases between. From germline, CDR1 is SQVTM and CDR2 ANQGSEA. CDR3 nucleotides: TGCAGCGCGTGGGGACTCACGAACACCGGGGAGCTGTTTTTT. Protein sequence: CSAWGLTNTGELFF.

The rearrangement uses TRBV6-1 and TRBJ1-1; D is ambiguous. Trimming took 1 base from V and 5 from J, leaving 5 bases between them. The CDR3 extends over 12 amino acids. CDR1 is MNHNS and CDR2 is SASEGT in the germline V gene. The CDR3 is CASSEGSTEAFF. In DNA, the CDR3 is TGTGCCAGCAGTGAAGGATCTACTGAAGCTTTCTTT.

The chain couples TRBV10-3 to TRBJ2-7; D is possibly TRBD1 (6 bases). The CDR3 consists of 13 residues. Germline CDR1 ENHRY, CDR2 SYGVKD. The ends were cut back, 3 bases at V and 5 bases at J, with 11 bases in the middle. The CDR3 DNA reads TGTGCCATCAGTGAAGGGACACACGACGAGCAGTACTTC. The encoded protein is CAISEGTHDEQYF.

The chain has TRBV9 and TRBJ1-2, with unresolved D. Between the trimmed V and J ends, which lost 5 bases and 6 bases, there was a span of 26 bases. The CDR3 runs 17 residues. Looked up from germline, CDR1 is SGDLS and CDR2 is YYNGEE. DNA of the CDR3: TGTGCCAGCAGTTATGACTCTGCGGGCGGAAATGTCAATGGCTACACCTTC. It yields the protein CASSYDSAGGNVNGYTF.

The CDR3 sequence: CASSLQGGETQYF. The CDR3 coding sequence is TGTGCCAGCAGTTTACAGGGAGGAGAGACCCAGTACTTC. V and J are TRBV6-2 or TRBV6-3 and TRBJ2-5; perhaps D is TRBD1 or TRBD2 (6 bases each). This CDR3 region has 13 residues. V shed 4 bases and J shed 4 bases, with 10 bases lying between them. CDR1 and CDR2 from the germline V gene are MNHEY and SVGEGT.

The gene calls are TRBV28 and TRBJ2-5, with D possibly matching TRBD1 (6 bases). Trimming left V 5 bases short and J 12 bases short, with 16 bases between. This CDR3 region has 12 residues. Germline-derived CDR1 and CDR2 are MDHEN and SYDVKM. CDR3 bases: TGTGCCAGCAGTCAACCGAACAGGGTCGAGTACTTC. It specifies CASSQPNRVEYF.

On this clone: The junction shows a germline mismatch at one end, possibly a read error. The V gene is TRBV4-1, the J gene TRBJ2-1; D ambiguous. CDR1 is MGHRA and CDR2 is YSYEKL in the germline V gene. The CDR3 has 16 amino acids. The CDR3 reads CASSQDPKSSYNEQFF. The DNA of the CDR3 is TGCGCCAGCAGTCAAGATCCTAAGAGTTCCTACAATGAGCAGTTCTTC.

J is TRBJ2-2 and V is TRBV11-2; no reliable D call. The CDR3 extends over 14 amino acids. The germline V gene encodes CDR1 SGHAT and CDR2 FQNNGV. Trimming cost V 0 bases and J 3 bases, with 5 bases left between them. The CDR3 loop is CASSLDGDTGELFF. Written as DNA, the CDR3 is TGTGCCAGCAGCTTAGACGGAGACACCGGGGAGCTGTTTTTT.

The chain is built from TRBV6-2 or TRBV6-3 and TRBJ2-7; TRBD1 or TRBD2 may be the D gene (5 bases each). CDR1 is MNHEY and CDR2 is SVGEGT in the germline V gene. Between the trimmed V and J ends, which lost 2 bases and 1 base, there was a span of 9 bases. The CDR3 is 14 amino acids. Here the CDR3 reads CASSYGTPSYEQYF. CDR3 DNA: TGTGCCAGCAGTTACGGGACGCCTTCCTACGAGCAGTACTTC.

The chain has TRBV2 and TRBJ1-2; perhaps TRBD1 as D (5 bases). The CDR3 contains 12 residues. V was shortened by 2 bases and J by 6 bases, with 7 bases between the two germline ends. Looked up from germline, CDR1 is SNHLY and CDR2 is FYNNEI. This CDR3 is CASSETTDGYTF. The CDR3, as DNA: TGTGCCAGCAGTGAAACGACAGATGGCTACACCTTC.